This T cell receptor (beta chain) was observed in a study of blood T cell repertoires in COVID-19. Overall study: Samples of COVID-19 (acute and convalescent) were obtained from the United States, Italy and Spain.

V shed 2 bases and J shed 3 bases, with 17 bases lying between them. Germline V lookup: CDR1 ENHRY, CDR2 SYGVKD. CDR3 length: 16 residues. Authors' processing steps: Researchers report that nucleated cell counts were estimated from reference gene primer amplification. TCRdb's copy holds only in-frame clones and misses some; the assay was immunoSEQ multiplex PCR. The V and J calls and clone size were taken over from that table, and D and trimming were inferred from the DNA. The table includes 110,000 to 150,000 clones, roughly 86% detected once. Material: peripheral blood. J is TRBJ2-7 and V is TRBV10-3; possible D gene TRBD1, 5 bases. This TCR derives from a man aged 45-65 years with active or convalescent COVID-19. The CDR3 DNA reads TGTGCCATCAGTGAGCTGACAGACCCCAGCCTCTACGAGCAGTACTTC. It encodes CAISELTDPSLYEQYF.